Below are 19 T cell receptor beta chains sequenced from a single sample in a study of T cell clonality in common variable immunodeficiency. TCRdb keeps only in-frame clones here, not all; method: immunoSEQ multiplex PCR. The sample is made up of some 54,000 clones, none counted only once. The sequenced sample consisted of peripheral blood mononuclear cells. These receptor sequences come from a person aged 18 to 75 in good health.

This clone has ten or more counts. The read finishes 3 residues shy of the CDR3 end, and the germline J gene is used to complete it. The V call is TRBV30, the J call TRBJ2-7; 7 positions agree with TRBD1. V lost 6 bases to trimming and J lost 2 bases; unmatched junction nucleotides: 10. The CDR3 sequence is 14 residues long. Germline V gene sequence: CDR1 GTSNPN, CDR2 SVGIG (reference sequence). CDR3 in amino acids: CACNPDRAPYEQYF. CDR3 bases read: TGTGCCTGCAACCCTGACAGGGCTCCCTACGAG.

This clone showed up many times. Read sequence stops 3 residues before the CDR3 end, and the germline J gene provides the missing end. This chain joins TRBV30 and TRBJ2-5; D is ambiguous. The ends were cut back, 0 bases at V and 4 bases at J, with 6 bases in the middle. Germline values: CDR1 GTSNPN, CDR2 SVGIG (reference sequence). The CDR3 has 12 amino acids. CDR3 bases read: TGTGCCTGGAGTGTACTGAGAGAGACC. Amino acids: CAWSVLRET. The whole CDR3 is CAWSVLRETQYF.

This clone was picked up a small number of times. The read ends 3 residues early relative to the CDR3; the germline J gene fills the gap. The V call is TRBV20-1, the J call TRBJ2-7; the match to TRBD2 covers 8 bases. In germline, CDR1 is DFQATT, CDR2 SNEGSKA (reference sequence). V shed 3 bases, J shed 4 bases, and the junction held 11 bases outside the gene matches. The CDR3 has 15 residues. The CDR3 loop reads CSASGAGDFAYEQYF. The DNA read from the CDR3 is TGCAGTGCTAGTGGAGCGGGGGACTTTGCATACGAG.

The sample holds a few counts of this clone. Coverage ceases 3 residues before the CDR3 finishes, and the germline J gene fills in the end. V and J are TRBV6-1 and TRBJ2-1; 10 bases line up with TRBD2. V shed 2 bases, J shed 9 bases, and the junction held 7 bases outside the gene matches. The CDR3 contains 15 residues. Germline loops: CDR1 MNHNS, CDR2 SASEGT. The CDR3 bases that were read are TGTGCCAGCAGTGAACTAGCGGGAGCCCTGATTGAG. It translates to CASSELAGALIE. The CDR3 reads in full as CASSELAGALIEQFF.

In this sample, this clone turned up many times. The read ends 3 residues before the CDR3 terminus; that terminus is restored from the germline J gene. The gene calls are TRBV30 and TRBJ1-4; 7 positions match TRBD1. Trimming removed 4 bases from V and 8 bases from J; junction bases left unmatched: 7. The length of the CDR3 is 13 residues. Germline V gene lookup returns CDR1 GTSNPN and CDR2 SVGIG (reference sequence). The CDR3 region is CAWTQGVQEKLFF. The CDR3 bases that were read are TGTGCCTGGACGCAGGGGGTCCAGGAAAAA.

In this sample, this clone turned up a few times. The read terminates 3 residues ahead of where the CDR3 ends, so the germline J gene completes it. The chain is built from TRBV5-1 and TRBJ2-5, with 11 bases fitting TRBD2. The trim removed 2 bases at V and 5 bases at J, leaving 20 bases unmatched. The length of the CDR3 is 20 residues. Germline lookup yields CDR1 SGHRS and CDR2 YFSETQ. The CDR3 loop reads CASSFTGQGSGLAGGETQYF. The CDR3 bases that were read are TGCGCCAGCAGCTTCACCGGACAGGGGTCAGGACTAGCGGGCGGGGAGACC.

This clone was detected many times. The sequenced fragment ends 3 residues before the CDR3 boundary, so the rest is inferred from the germline J gene. The genes are TRBV5-6 and TRBJ2-7; unclear D gene. CDR1 is SGHDT, CDR2 YYEEEE, per germline. The CDR3 is made up of 14 amino acids. The V gene lost 0 bases and the J gene lost 4 bases, with 11 bases spanning the gap. CDR3 DNA (partial): TGTGCCAGCAGCTTGGGGGCAGAGAATTACGAG. As protein: CASSLGAENYE. The whole CDR3 protein is CASSLGAENYEQYF.

Worth noting for this clone: From the germline J gene comes the end of the CDR3, since the read stops 3 residues before it. The chain combines TRBV11-2 with TRBJ1-1, with D perhaps TRBD1 (6 bases). The germline gives CDR1 SGHAT, CDR2 FQNNGV. The length of the CDR3 is 15 residues. V dropped 5 bases and J dropped 5 bases, with 18 bases sitting between them. Partial CDR3 DNA: TGTGCCAGCAGCCCCCACGGGGGGGCTCGGACTGAA. Protein product: CASSPHGGARTE. From start to end, the CDR3 is CASSPHGGARTEAFF.

This clone was observed at least ten times. The DNA ends 3 residues before the CDR3 does, and the rest of the CDR3 is filled in from the germline J gene. Other nucleotide sequences from this sample produce the same CDR3. V gene TRBV2 combines with J gene TRBJ1-3, with D perhaps TRBD1 (5 bases). CDR3 length equals 15 residues. CDR1 is SNHLY, CDR2 FYNNEI, per germline. V was shortened by 6 bases and J by 2 bases, with 14 bases between the two germline ends. The CDR3 spells CASSQTGFAGNTIYF. CDR3 bases read: TGTGCCAGCAGCCAAACAGGATTTGCTGGAAACACC.

This clone was counted only a few times. The read ends 3 residues before the CDR3 terminus; that terminus is restored from the germline J gene. The rearrangement joins TRBV19 to TRBJ2-7, with D possibly being TRBD1 or TRBD2 (7 bases each). The CDR3 is made up of 14 amino acids. Germline V gene data show CDR1 as LNHDA and CDR2 as SQIVND (reference sequence). V dropped 9 bases and J dropped 0 bases, with 15 bases sitting between them. The sequenced CDR3 bases are TGTGCCAGCGGGGGAGGGGACAGCTCCTACGAG. This sequence encodes CASGGGDSSYE. The entire CDR3 reads CASGGGDSSYEQYF.

This clone was counted at least ten times. The read stops 3 residues short of the end of the CDR3; the missing end is completed from the germline J gene. The chain joins TRBV29-1 to TRBJ2-5; D may be TRBD2 (6 bases). Per germline, CDR1 SQVTM and CDR2 ANQGSEA. V was cut by 7 bases and J by 7 bases, with 19 bases left in between. This CDR3 is 13 amino acids long. CDR3 bases read: TGCAGCGCACGGGGGACGGCCCCCACGACC. It specifies CSARGTAPTT. The full-length CDR3 reads as CSARGTAPTTQYF.

This clone showed up just a few times. The read is 3 residues too short to cover the CDR3 end, so that end is filled in from the germline J gene. The chain has TRBV30 and TRBJ2-5, with D tentatively TRBD2 (5 bases). Germline lookup yields CDR1 GTSNPN and CDR2 SVGIG (reference sequence). This CDR3 region has 13 residues. Trimming removed 4 bases at V and 4 bases at J, with 13 bases between. Partial CDR3 DNA: TGTGCCTGGAAGGTACGGGGTATAGAGACC. Translation: CAWKVRGIET. The whole CDR3 region reads CAWKVRGIETQYF.

This clone was observed at least ten times. With the read ending 3 residues before the CDR3 end, the germline J gene is used to fill in that end. The chain carries TRBV10-3 and TRBJ2-7, with 10 positions matching TRBD1. CDR1 and CDR2 (germline): ENHRY, SYGVKD. V gave up 7 bases and J gave up 5 bases; unmatched junction bases: 8. This CDR3 comprises 14 residues. CDR3: CAITQTGQGDEQYF. Incomplete CDR3 DNA: TGTGCCATCACCCAGACAGGACAGGGGGACGAG.

This clone was counted many times. The read finishes 3 residues shy of the CDR3 end, and the germline J gene is used to complete it. The V call is TRBV6-2 or TRBV6-3, the J call TRBJ2-2; 9 nucleotides agree with TRBD1. Germline values: CDR1 MNHEY, CDR2 SVGEGT. Losses at the gene ends were 4 bases for V and 1 base for J; bases not matched to a gene: 7. CDR3 size: 17 residues. The DNA read from the CDR3 is TGTGCCAGCAGTTCCCTGCGGACAGGGGTGAACACCGGGGAG. Its protein product is CASSSLRTGVNTGE. The whole CDR3 reads CASSSLRTGVNTGELFF.

This clone was seen a few times. Sequencing ends 3 residues short of the CDR3 end; the germline J gene provides the rest. V is TRBV7-4 and J is TRBJ2-1; 7 positions match TRBD1. Trimming removed 4 bases from V and 4 bases from J; junction bases left unmatched: 7. The V gene's germline CDR1 is SGHVT and CDR2 SQSDAQ. The CDR3 is 15 amino acids. The CDR3 spells CASSYRGEGYNEQFF. CDR3 bases read: TGTGCCAGCAGCTACAGGGGAGAGGGGTACAATGAG. The whole variable domain, remainder taken from reference TRBV7-4 and TRBJ2-1, is GAGVSQSPRYKVAKRGRDVALRCDSISGHVTLYWYRQTLGQGSEVLTYSQSDAQRDKSGRPSGRFSAERPERSVSTLKIQRTEQGDSAVYLCASSYRGEGYNEQFFGPGTRLTVL.

There are many counts of this clone. The read terminates 3 residues before the CDR3 end, so the remaining end is supplied by the germline J gene. The chain carries TRBV30 and TRBJ1-5; D perhaps matches TRBD1 (6 bases). This CDR3 has 15 residues. The V gene lost 1 base and the J gene lost 1 base, with 11 bases spanning the gap. Germline V gives CDR1 GTSNPN, CDR2 SVGIG (reference sequence). CDR3 residues: CAWSANRASNQPQHF. The CDR3 DNA, read in part, is TGTGCCTGGAGTGCCAACAGGGCAAGCAATCAGCCC.

This clone was observed at least ten times. The sequence runs out 3 residues before the end of the CDR3; the remainder is reconstructed from the germline J gene. V is TRBV20-1 and J is TRBJ2-5, with TRBD2 matching over 12 bases. Trimming at V came to 5 bases and at J to 1 base, leaving 2 bases not matched to a gene. Germline V gene lookup returns CDR1 DFQATT and CDR2 SNEGSKA (reference sequence). The CDR3 consists of 14 residues. CDR3 sequence reads: CSAWTSGAQETQYF. CDR3 bases read: TGCAGTGCTTGGACTAGCGGGGCCCAAGAGACC.

This clone was counted ten times or more. The CDR3 end lies 3 residues beyond the end of the read and is filled in from the germline J gene. This chain uses TRBV7-8 with TRBJ2-4; D possibly corresponds to TRBD1 (5 bases). Between the trimmed V and J ends, which lost 5 bases and 0 bases, there was a span of 17 bases. The CDR3 is 17 residues long. Looked up from germline, CDR1 is SGHVS and CDR2 is FQNEAQ. The CDR3 loop is CASSNRTAILAKNIQYF. The sequenced part of the CDR3 DNA is TGTGCCAGCAGCAACAGGACCGCTATCTTAGCCAAAAACATT.

This clone was seen ten or more times. From the germline J gene comes the end of the CDR3, since the read stops 3 residues before it. This chain connects TRBV19 to TRBJ2-7; 8 positions match TRBD2. Unmatched junction bases numbered 10, after V lost 3 bases and J lost 6 bases. This CDR3 comprises 15 residues. Germline assignment: CDR1 LNHDA and CDR2 SQIVND (reference sequence). Here the CDR3 reads CASSMVGAGVSEQYF. CDR3 bases read: TGTGCCAGTAGTATGGTGGGAGCGGGAGTTTCCGAG.